The rows below give T cell receptor beta chains drawn from one sample of a study of beta chain features in type 1 diabetes. The protocol was immunoSEQ multiplex PCR, while the TCRdb copy is restricted to in-frame clones and leaves out a portion. Among under 900,000 clones listed, 17% were seen once. Sequences were obtained from naive CD4+ T cells from blood. The receptors originated from a young woman in good health. The CDR3 runs from the conserved cysteine through the conserved F or W. A D gene is named only where the DNA matches it firmly. Part of the rows lack a size; the others show once, few, many or a class for expanded clones.

d_call: -
clone_size: -
j_call: TRBJ2-3
v_call: TRBV19
cdr3_nt: TGTGCCAGTAGTCTCGCCTTCGCAGATACGCAGTATTTT
cdr3_aa: CASSLAFADTQYF

d_call: -
clone_size: -
j_call: TRBJ2-7
v_call: TRBV7-9
cdr3_nt: TGTGCCAGCAGCTTAGCTGGGGGGGCTTACGAGCAGTACTTC
cdr3_aa: CASSLAGGAYEQYF

d_call: -
clone_size: -
j_call: TRBJ2-5
v_call: TRBV6-5
cdr3_nt: TGTGCCAGCAGTTACGGAAGTGGCAGGGGCCAAGAGACCCAGTACTTC
cdr3_aa: CASSYGSGRGQETQYF

d_call: TRBD1
clone_size: few
j_call: TRBJ1-1
v_call: TRBV28
cdr3_nt: TGTGCCAGCAGTTTGAATACAGGGGGGACGGCTTTCTTT
cdr3_aa: CASSLNTGGTAFF

d_call: -
clone_size: few
j_call: TRBJ2-3
v_call: TRBV28
cdr3_nt: TGTGCCAGCAGTTTTAGTCCGCAGGCTCATTCTAGCACAGATACGCAGTATTTT
cdr3_aa: CASSFSPQAHSSTDTQYF

d_call: -
clone_size: few
j_call: TRBJ2-1
v_call: TRBV18
cdr3_nt: TGTGCCAGCTCACCATCCTCGAAAAATGAGCAGTTCTTC
cdr3_aa: CASSPSSKNEQFF

d_call: -
clone_size: few
j_call: TRBJ2-2
v_call: TRBV27
cdr3_nt: TGTGCCAGCAGCACCACCGGGGAGCTGTTTTTT
cdr3_aa: CASSTTGELFF

d_call: TRBD2
clone_size: -
j_call: TRBJ2-1
v_call: TRBV28
cdr3_nt: TGTGCCAGCGCGGGACTAGCGGGAGCAGGGGCCTACAATGAGCAGTTCTTC
cdr3_aa: CASAGLAGAGAYNEQFF

d_call: -
clone_size: few
j_call: TRBJ2-2
v_call: TRBV7-2
cdr3_nt: TGTGCCAGCAGCTTATGGGTCTCGAACACCGGGGAGCTGTTTTTT
cdr3_aa: CASSLWVSNTGELFF

d_call: -
clone_size: few
j_call: TRBJ2-7
v_call: TRBV7-2
cdr3_nt: TGTGCCAGCAGCTCCCATTTTCGGGGCTCCTACGAGCAGTACTTC
cdr3_aa: CASSSHFRGSYEQYF

d_call: -
clone_size: few
j_call: TRBJ1-1
v_call: TRBV18
cdr3_nt: TGTGCCAGCTCACCGAGGGGGAACACTGAAGCTTTCTTT
cdr3_aa: CASSPRGNTEAFF

d_call: TRBD1
clone_size: -
j_call: TRBJ1-1
v_call: TRBV19
cdr3_nt: TGTGCCAGCCGGGCATTGGACAGGAGGAATGAAGCTTTCTTT
cdr3_aa: CASRALDRRNEAFF

d_call: TRBD2
clone_size: few
j_call: TRBJ2-7
v_call: TRBV28
cdr3_nt: TGTGCCAGCAGTCCTCTCGCGGGAGATCGGTACGAGCAGTACTTC
cdr3_aa: CASSPLAGDRYEQYF

d_call: -
clone_size: -
j_call: TRBJ1-2
v_call: TRBV5-6
cdr3_nt: TGTGCCAGCAGCTTGTACGGGGCTTCTAACTATGGCTACACCTTC
cdr3_aa: CASSLYGASNYGYTF

d_call: TRBD2
clone_size: -
j_call: TRBJ2-7
v_call: TRBV5-1
cdr3_nt: TGCGCCAGCAGCTTTATGGGCTCTAGCGGGAGTCCTCTACTGGTCGAGCAGTACTTC
cdr3_aa: CASSFMGSSGSPLLVEQYF

d_call: -
clone_size: few
j_call: TRBJ2-2
v_call: TRBV14
cdr3_nt: TGTGCCAGCAGCCAAGATAGTAGGGCTGGCGGGGAGCTGTTTTTT
cdr3_aa: CASSQDSRAGGELFF

d_call: TRBD2
clone_size: -
j_call: TRBJ2-3
v_call: TRBV11-2
cdr3_nt: TGTGCCAGCAGGCGTGGGCTAGCGGGCCCACTTCGTGATACGCAGTATTTT
cdr3_aa: CASRRGLAGPLRDTQYF

d_call: -
clone_size: -
j_call: TRBJ2-7
v_call: TRBV27
cdr3_nt: TGTGCCAGCAACGAACAGGGCCGTAGCTCCTACGAGCAGTACTTC
cdr3_aa: CASNEQGRSSYEQYF

d_call: TRBD2
clone_size: -
j_call: TRBJ2-1
v_call: TRBV7-9
cdr3_nt: TGTGCCAGCAGCAAGACTAGCGGGAGACTCAATGAGCAGTTCTTC
cdr3_aa: CASSKTSGRLNEQFF

d_call: TRBD2
clone_size: -
j_call: TRBJ2-1
v_call: TRBV6-1
cdr3_nt: TGTGCCAGCAGTGAAGCGGGACTAGCGGGATCAGTCGATGAGCAGTTCTTC
cdr3_aa: CASSEAGLAGSVDEQFF

d_call: -
clone_size: -
j_call: TRBJ2-5
v_call: TRBV19
cdr3_nt: TGTGCCAGTAGTATAGCTGGCGGAGGGCAGGCCCTATACTTC
cdr3_aa: CASSIAGGGQALYF

d_call: TRBD2
clone_size: few
j_call: TRBJ2-1
v_call: TRBV28
cdr3_nt: TGTGGGACCGTATGGGGCGGGAGGCTTAGCTCCTACAATGAGCAGTTCTTC
cdr3_aa: CGTVWGGRLSSYNEQFF

d_call: -
clone_size: -
j_call: TRBJ2-1
v_call: TRBV5-1
cdr3_nt: TGCGCCAGCAGCTTGGATGCGGCTTACAATGAGCAGTTCTTC
cdr3_aa: CASSLDAAYNEQFF

d_call: -
clone_size: -
j_call: TRBJ2-1
v_call: TRBV25-1
cdr3_nt: TGTGCCAGCAGTGAATATGAAGGGGGTAGCGGAAGATACAATGAGCAGTTCTTC
cdr3_aa: CASSEYEGGSGRYNEQFF

d_call: -
clone_size: few
j_call: TRBJ2-7
v_call: TRBV19
cdr3_nt: TGTGCCAGTAGTCCCCGTCGTGACCGCTACGAGCAGTACTTC
cdr3_aa: CASSPRRDRYEQYF